The 26 T cell receptor beta chains below come from one sample, sequenced in a study of T cell responses to AZD1222 COVID-19 vaccine. Sequenced by immunoSEQ multiplex PCR; TCRdb stores in-frame clones only, minus some. The table has approximately 64,000 clones, about 83% seen once. The sample here was peripheral blood, taken on day 0 of AZD1222 vaccination. All receptors derive from an adult in good health.

The CDR3 here is CASSQRTGGVFYEQYF. The CDR3 nucleotides read TGTGCCAGCAGCCAACGGACAGGGGGAGTTTTCTACGAGCAGTACTTC. The V and J genes are TRBV3-1 (or the pseudogene TRBV3-2) and TRBJ2-7; 10 nucleotides line up with TRBD1. Per the germline V gene, CDR1 is LGHDT and CDR2 is YNNKEL (reference sequence). The ends lost 2 bases at V and 3 bases at J; junction bases unmatched: 7. The CDR3 sequence is 16 residues long.

This clone appeared a few times. CDR3 DNA: TGTGCCCCCAACCGGGACAGCTACGAGCAGTACTTC. This gives the protein CAPNRDSYEQYF. The chain combines TRBV15 with TRBJ2-7, with TRBD1 matching over 7 bases. V trimming: 11 bases; J trimming: 3 bases; junction bases outside the gene matches: 7. Germline V gene data show CDR1 as LNHNV and CDR2 as YYDKDF (reference sequence). The CDR3 length is 12 residues.

CDR3 DNA sequence: TGCAGCGTTGAAGAGGGCAGGGGGGGAGAAAAACTGTTTTTT. Protein sequence: CSVEEGRGGEKLFF. The chain employs TRBV29-1 and TRBJ1-4, with 7 bases that match TRBD1. Germline CDR1 and CDR2: SQVTM and ANQGSEA. This CDR3 is built from 14 residues. J gave up 8 bases and V 0 bases, and 6 bases lay outside the gene matches.

J is TRBJ2-7 and V is TRBV19, with D uncertain. The ends were cut back, 5 bases at V and 0 bases at J, with 14 bases in the middle. Per the germline V gene, CDR1 is LNHDA and CDR2 is SQIVND (reference sequence). The length of the CDR3 is 15 residues. Here the CDR3 reads CASSPRDWSSYEQYF. The CDR3 DNA follows: TGTGCCAGTAGTCCCCGCGACTGGAGCTCCTACGAGCAGTACTTC.

The chain joins TRBV4-1 to TRBJ2-7; 9 bases fit TRBD2. The CDR3 loop spans 12 amino acids. The V segment lost 8 bases and the J segment 3 bases; nucleotides outside the gene matches: 2. Germline-derived CDR1 and CDR2 are MGHRA and YSYEKL. This CDR3 reads CASRSGGYEQYF. For the CDR3, the DNA is TGCGCCAGCCGTAGCGGGGGCTACGAGCAGTACTTC.

The V and J genes are TRBV6-4 and TRBJ2-2; unclear D gene. Germline V gene sequence: CDR1 MRHNA, CDR2 SNTAGT. V lost 2 bases and J lost 6, with 7 bases in between. The CDR3 covers 13 residues. Here the CDR3 DNA reads TGTGCCAGCAGTGACCGGATGGCCGGGGAGCTGTTTTTT. Protein sequence: CASSDRMAGELFF.

V usage is TRBV5-6 and J usage is TRBJ2-7, with TRBD2 matching over 12 bases. V lost 0 bases, J lost 3 bases, and 4 bases stayed unmatched. This CDR3 has 16 residues. Germline CDR1 reads SGHDT; CDR2 reads YYEEEE. CDR3 nucleotides: TGTGCCAGCAGCTTGGTCTTGACTAGCGGGAGCTACGAGCAGTACTTC. Its translation is CASSLVLTSGSYEQYF.

The chain uses TRBV19 and TRBJ1-2, with 8 nucleotides matching TRBD1. Trimming at V came to 1 base and at J to 6 bases, leaving 1 base not matched to a gene. In germline, CDR1 is LNHDA, CDR2 SQIVND (reference sequence). This CDR3 contains 13 residues. This CDR3 reads CASSIGTGNGYTF. The CDR3 coding sequence is TGTGCCAGTAGTATAGGGACAGGGAATGGCTACACCTTC. The complete variable domain, with remaining parts taken from reference TRBV19 and TRBJ1-2, reads DGGITQSPKYLFRKEGQNVTLSCEQNLNHDAMYWYRQDPGQGLRLIYYSQIVNDFQKGDIAEGYSVSREKKESFPLTVTSAQKNPTAFYLCASSIGTGNGYTFGSGTRLTVV.

This clone occurred a few times. The genes are TRBV6-2 or TRBV6-3 and TRBJ1-1; TRBD1 matches at 8 bases. This CDR3 is 14 amino acids long. The ends lost 4 bases at V and 4 bases at J; junction bases unmatched: 5. CDR1 is MNHEY, CDR2 SVGEGT, per germline. CDR3 region: CASSSGTGGTEAFF. The CDR3 coding sequence is TGTGCCAGCAGTTCGGGAACAGGGGGCACTGAAGCTTTCTTT.

The V call is TRBV4-1, the J call TRBJ1-5; tentatively, D is TRBD1 (5 bases). The CDR3 runs 16 residues. V lost 3 bases and J 4 bases, leaving 16 bases between the germline ends. Germline lookup yields CDR1 MGHRA and CDR2 YSYEKL. CDR3 sequence reads: CASSHVRVDGNQPQHF. CDR3 sequence (DNA): TGCGCCAGCAGCCACGTCAGGGTCGATGGAAATCAGCCCCAGCATTTT.

This chain joins TRBV5-1 and TRBJ2-1; 7 nucleotides match TRBD2. The CDR3 is 16 amino acids. Germline V CDR1 and CDR2: SGHRS, YFSETQ. V trimming: 0 bases; J trimming: 5 bases; junction bases outside the gene matches: 8. This CDR3 is CASSLAAGAGNNEQFF. Here the CDR3 DNA reads TGCGCCAGCAGCTTGGCGGCGGGAGCGGGGAACAATGAGCAGTTCTTC.

This clone was counted a single time. This rearrangement joins TRBV5-1 to TRBJ2-5; a possible D gene is TRBD2 (5 bases). The CDR3 extends over 17 amino acids. The V and J ends lost 0 bases and 5 bases respectively, with 20 bases between them. Per the germline V gene, CDR1 is SGHRS and CDR2 is YFSETQ. CDR3 sequence (DNA): TGCGCCAGCAGCTTGGATCCGACGAGTAGCGCCGGGGAGACCCAGTACTTC. Amino acids: CASSLDPTSSAGETQYF.

V usage is TRBV6-2 or TRBV6-3 and J usage is TRBJ2-5; D perhaps matches TRBD2 (6 bases). Germline CDR1 is MNHEY and CDR2 is SVGEGT. The CDR3 spans 14 residues. Trimming shortened V by 2 bases and J by 5 bases, and 12 bases separated the two germline ends. The CDR3, as DNA: TGTGCCAGCAGTTACCTTGGGAGGACGGAGACCCAGTACTTC. Translating it yields CASSYLGRTETQYF.

This chain connects TRBV6-1 to TRBJ2-7; TRBD2 matches 8 bases. The V gene end was trimmed by 3 bases and the J gene end by 4 bases; junction bases not matched to a gene: 8. CDR3 size: 15 residues. Per the germline V gene, CDR1 is MNHNS and CDR2 is SASEGT. The CDR3 region has the DNA TGTGCCAGCAGTGATGAGATCAGCGGGGGTTACGAGCAGTACTTC. It yields the protein CASSDEISGGYEQYF.

The chain carries TRBV2 and TRBJ2-3; TRBD2 aligns across 7 bases. CDR3 length equals 13 residues. J lost 4 bases, V lost 4 bases, and 2 bases had no gene match. CDR1 and CDR2 (germline): SNHLY, FYNNEI. CDR3 sequence reads: CASSGDYPDTQYF. CDR3 DNA: TGTGCCAGCAGTGGGGACTACCCAGATACGCAGTATTTT. Full variable domain (rest looked up from reference TRBV2 and TRBJ2-3): EPEVTQTPSHQVTQMGQEVILRCVPISNHLYFYWYRQILGQKVEFLVSFYNNEISEKSEIFDDQFSVERPDGSNFTLKIRSTKLEDSAMYFCASSGDYPDTQYFGPGTRLTVL.

About this clone: An end of the junction does not agree with germline; a read error may underlie this. The CDR3: CSAEGAGEVF. CDR3 sequence (DNA): TGCAGTGCCGAAGGGGCAGGGGAAGTCTTC. The V call is TRBV20-1, the J call TRBJ1-2, with D maybe TRBD1 (6 bases). Germline V gene data show CDR1 as DFQATT and CDR2 as SNEGSKA (reference sequence). This CDR3 spans 10 amino acids.

J is TRBJ2-2 and V is TRBV5-4; TRBD2 agrees at 7 bases. Germline V gene data show CDR1 as SGHNT and CDR2 as YYREEE (reference sequence). Unmatched junction bases numbered 10, after V lost 0 bases and J lost 5 bases. The CDR3 spans 17 residues. The CDR3 DNA sequence: TGTGCCAGCAGCTTGGGGGTAGCGGGTAGGGGTACCGGGGAGCTGTTTTTT. This translates into CASSLGVAGRGTGELFF.

The rearrangement links TRBV6-5 to TRBJ1-2, with unresolved D. V lost 3 bases and J lost 4, with 9 bases in between. In germline, CDR1 is MNHEY, CDR2 SVGAGI. CDR3 length equals 13 residues. The CDR3 nucleotides read TGTGCCAGCAGTTATGGCAGCGGCTATGGCTACACCTTC. Translating it yields CASSYGSGYGYTF.

The V call is TRBV7-9, the J call TRBJ2-7; maybe TRBD2 (6 bases). The CDR3 has 12 amino acids. Germline V gene sequence: CDR1 SEHNR, CDR2 FQNEAQ (reference sequence). Trimming took 8 bases from V and 4 from J, leaving 12 bases between them. CDR3 sequence: CASGGTPYEQYF. The CDR3 region has the DNA TGTGCCAGCGGGGGGACCCCTTACGAGCAGTACTTC.

In DNA form, the CDR3 reads TGTGCCAGCAGCCCCATAGGAGGGGGGACGGAGACCCAGTACTTC. This translates into CASSPIGGGTETQYF. The V and J genes are TRBV5-6 and TRBJ2-5, with D tentatively TRBD1 or TRBD2 (6 bases each). CDR3 length equals 15 residues. Deletions cut 4 bases from V and 5 bases from J, with 18 bases between. Germline assignment: CDR1 SGHDT and CDR2 YYEEEE.

The chain combines TRBV24-1 with TRBJ1-5; 7 bases align to TRBD1. Looked up from germline, CDR1 is KGHDR and CDR2 is SFDVKD. Germline trimming cut 3 bases from V and 1 base from J; bases unmatched to any gene: 5. The CDR3 totals 16 residues. Written as DNA, the CDR3 is TGTGCCACCAGTGATCGGGACAGAGGGAGCAATCAGCCCCAGCATTTT. Translating it yields CATSDRDRGSNQPQHF.

J is TRBJ2-3 and V is TRBV10-3, with TRBD2 identical over 9 bases. V dropped 2 bases and J dropped 7; count of bases not matched to a gene: 7. This CDR3 region has 15 residues. Germline-derived CDR1 and CDR2 are ENHRY and SYGVKD. The CDR3 loop reads CAISERLAGPNTQYF. DNA for the CDR3: TGTGCCATCAGTGAGCGGCTAGCGGGGCCCAATACGCAGTATTTT.

The chain employs TRBV6-2 or TRBV6-3 and TRBJ2-3, with 7 bases aligning to TRBD2. Looked up from germline, CDR1 is MNHEY and CDR2 is SVGEGT. The junction had 15 bases not matched to a gene; V was cut back by 7 bases and J by 2 bases. This CDR3 is built from 17 residues. The CDR3 here is CASTPSPQRGYTDTQYF. As DNA, the CDR3 is TGTGCCAGCACCCCCTCGCCACAGCGGGGCTACACAGATACGCAGTATTTT.

As DNA, the CDR3 is TGTGCCAGCAGCTCACCGGTAAGGCCGGGTAATGAAAAACTGTTTTTT. The encoded protein is CASSSPVRPGNEKLFF. V usage is TRBV3-1 (or the pseudogene TRBV3-2) and J usage is TRBJ1-4; D is ambiguous. V lost 5 bases and J 4 bases, leaving 17 bases between the germline ends. This CDR3 has 16 residues. Germline lookup yields CDR1 LGHDT and CDR2 YNNKEL (reference sequence).

The chain uses TRBV5-8 and TRBJ2-7; D call uncertain. V shed 6 bases and J shed 1 base, with 11 bases lying between them. Germline V CDR1 and CDR2: SGHTS, YDEGEE. CDR3 length: 13 amino acids. The CDR3 is CASTRTGSYEQYF. The CDR3 DNA reads TGTGCCAGCACCCGGACCGGTTCCTACGAGCAGTACTTC.

The V gene is TRBV2, the J gene TRBJ1-6; D gene unclear. Trimming pared 10 bases from V and 7 bases from J, leaving 11 bases between. The V gene's germline CDR1 is SNHLY and CDR2 FYNNEI. The CDR3 contains 12 residues. The CDR3 nucleotides read TGTGCCACTCAGGTTCTCAATTCACCCCTCCACTTT. It is translated as CATQVLNSPLHF.